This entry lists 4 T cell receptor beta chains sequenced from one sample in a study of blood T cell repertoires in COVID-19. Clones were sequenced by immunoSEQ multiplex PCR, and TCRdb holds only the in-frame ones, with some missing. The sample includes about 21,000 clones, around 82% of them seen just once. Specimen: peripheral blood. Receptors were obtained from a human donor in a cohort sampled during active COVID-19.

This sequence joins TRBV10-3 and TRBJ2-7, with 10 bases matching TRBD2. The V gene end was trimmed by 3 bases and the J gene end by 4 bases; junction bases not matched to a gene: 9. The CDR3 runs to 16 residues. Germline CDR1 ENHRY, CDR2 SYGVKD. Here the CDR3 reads CAISEGQKRGGYEQYF. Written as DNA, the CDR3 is TGTGCCATCAGTGAAGGCCAGAAGCGGGGGGGGTACGAGCAGTACTTC.

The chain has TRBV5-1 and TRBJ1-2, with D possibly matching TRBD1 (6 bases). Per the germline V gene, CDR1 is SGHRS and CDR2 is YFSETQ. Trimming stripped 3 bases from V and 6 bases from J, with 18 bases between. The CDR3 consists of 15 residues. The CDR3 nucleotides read TGCGCCAGCAGCTCCCATGGACAGACCAGGGATGGCTACACCTTC. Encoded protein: CASSSHGQTRDGYTF.

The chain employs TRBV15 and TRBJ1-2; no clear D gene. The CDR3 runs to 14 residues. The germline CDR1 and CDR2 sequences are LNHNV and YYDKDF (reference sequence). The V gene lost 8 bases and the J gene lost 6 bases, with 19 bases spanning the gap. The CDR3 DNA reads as TGTGCCACCGAGGGTGTCGGAAATTTGGATGGCTACACCTTC. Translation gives CATEGVGNLDGYTF. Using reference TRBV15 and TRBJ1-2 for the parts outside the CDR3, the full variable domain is DAMVIQNPRYQVTQFGKPVTLSCSQTLNHNVMYWYQQKSSQAPKLLFHYYDKDFNNEADTPDNFQSRRPNTSFCFLDIRSPGLGDTAMYLCATEGVGNLDGYTFGSGTRLTVV.

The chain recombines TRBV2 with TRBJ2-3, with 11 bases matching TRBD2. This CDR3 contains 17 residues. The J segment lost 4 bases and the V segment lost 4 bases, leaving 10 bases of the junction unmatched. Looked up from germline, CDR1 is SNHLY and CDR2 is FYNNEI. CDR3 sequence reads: CASSVRASGGLSDTQYF. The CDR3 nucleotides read TGTGCCAGCAGTGTTCGGGCTAGCGGGGGGTTGTCAGATACGCAGTATTTT.